This is a list of T cell receptor beta chains from one sample in a study of beta chain features in type 1 diabetes. The data were produced by immunoSEQ multiplex PCR, yet TCRdb's version contains in-frame clones alone and is incomplete. The data contain about 320,000 clones, around 15% of them singletons. Input material: central memory CD4+ T cells from blood. These receptors were collected from a man under 40 in good health. Both conserved end residues are part of each CDR3. Size values are once, few and many counts, or a class for expanded clones, and some rows have none.

clone size	J gene	V gene	CDR3 protein
few	TRBJ1-2	TRBV2	CASREIRTSYGYTF
few	TRBJ2-3	TRBV11-3	CASSFGASVRYF
-	TRBJ2-2	TRBV6-1	CASSRSRDRAGELFF
-	TRBJ1-5	TRBV27	CASSPLGGYQPQHF
-	TRBJ1-1	TRBV11-2	CASSTNGGLRGTEAFF
few	TRBJ2-5	TRBV9	CASSTTSGQETQYF
-	TRBJ1-3	TRBV30	CAWAFGLQSGNTIYF
many	TRBJ2-3	TRBV11-3	CASTLADTQYF
-	TRBJ1-5	TRBV7-2	CASSLRGNQPQHF
many	TRBJ2-5	TRBV7-2	CASSLAGGSETQYF